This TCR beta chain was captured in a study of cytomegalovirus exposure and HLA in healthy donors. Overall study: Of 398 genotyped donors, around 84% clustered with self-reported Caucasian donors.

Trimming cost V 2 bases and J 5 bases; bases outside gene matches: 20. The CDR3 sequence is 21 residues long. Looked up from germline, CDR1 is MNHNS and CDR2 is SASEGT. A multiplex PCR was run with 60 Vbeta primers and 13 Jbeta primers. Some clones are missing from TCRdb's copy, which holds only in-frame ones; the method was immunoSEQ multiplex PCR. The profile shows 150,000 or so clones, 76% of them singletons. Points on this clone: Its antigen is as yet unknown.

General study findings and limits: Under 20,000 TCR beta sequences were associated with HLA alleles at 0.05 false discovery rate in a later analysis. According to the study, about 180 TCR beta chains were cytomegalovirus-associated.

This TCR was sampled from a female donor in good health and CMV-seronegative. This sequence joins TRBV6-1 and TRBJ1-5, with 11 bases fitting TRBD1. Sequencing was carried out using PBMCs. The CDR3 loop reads CASSEKGLVGQGADRDQPQHF. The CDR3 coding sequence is TGTGCCAGCAGTGAAAAAGGATTGGTCGGACAGGGGGCGGATCGGGATCAGCCCCAGCATTTT.